The following is a TCR beta chain sequence with its context. What it recognizes is unknown. The data were taken from a study of shared clonotypes between healthy human individuals. Across the whole study: A couple of women and a few men aged 18 to 49 served as donors. General study findings and limits: Of the naive CD4 clonotypes, approximately 5% were shared across a few donors. Clonotype sharing among donors, it was expected, would be affected by sequencing depth.

Per the authors' pipeline: Filtering differed since immunoSEQ provided only junctions, with no quality scores. The table came from immunoSEQ multiplex PCR; TCRdb's copy has only in-frame clones and leaves some out. The V and J calls and the clone size are those of that table, but D and trimming were determined from the DNA. The sample contains about 1 million clones, more than 60% of which appear only once. The germline V gene encodes CDR1 SGHDT and CDR2 YYEEEE. With 0 bases removed from V and 7 bases from J, the gap between germline ends came to 17 bases. This CDR3 comprises 16 residues. Sequenced material: memory CD4+ T cells sorted from blood. The subset: CD45RA-negative fraction. The clonotype was recovered from a young man in good health. J is TRBJ1-5 and V is TRBV5-6; maybe TRBD1 (5 bases). CDR3 nucleotide sequence: TGTGCCAGCAGCTTGGGTGGGCAGGGCCAGACCCAGCCCCAGCATTTT. Amino acid sequence: CASSLGGQGQTQPQHF.